The rows below give T cell receptor beta chains drawn from one sample of a study of blood T cell repertoires in COVID-19. The protocol was immunoSEQ multiplex PCR, while the TCRdb copy is restricted to in-frame clones and leaves out a portion. This sample has about 200,000 clones, with roughly nine tenths found just once. Sequencing was done on a sample of peripheral blood. These receptors originate from a woman in her fifties or sixties with COVID-19, enrolled during active disease. Both conserved end residues are part of each CDR3. The order of the fields is clone size, D gene, J gene, V gene, CDR3 length, CDR3 DNA, CDR3 protein. The D gene is left open where the match is weak. Clone sizes are given selectively: once, few, many, or a class where the clone is expanded.

-,TRBD2,TRBJ2-1,TRBV9,13,TGTGCCAGCGCTGGCGGGGGGGCTAATGAGCAGTTCTTC,CASAGGGANEQFF
-,-,TRBJ2-1,TRBV6-5,15,TGTGCCAGCACTCCCGGAGGGTCATCCTACAATGAGCAGTTCTTC,CASTPGGSSYNEQFF
-,-,TRBJ2-2,TRBV12-5,15,TGTGCTAGTGGTAAAAGGCGGTTCAACACCGGGGAGCTGTTTTTT,CASGKRRFNTGELFF
-,TRBD1,TRBJ2-2,TRBV5-1,14,TGCGCCAGCAGCCTGATCAGGGGGCCCGGGGAGCTGTTTTTT,CASSLIRGPGELFF
-,-,TRBJ1-2,TRBV7-9,14,TGTGCCAGCGCCGAGAAGGGGATAGGGTATGGCTACACCTTC,CASAEKGIGYGYTF
-,-,TRBJ1-6,TRBV28,15,TGTGCCAGCAGCCATGCACAGGGCAAAAATTCACCCCTCCACTTT,CASSHAQGKNSPLHF
-,TRBD1,TRBJ1-2,TRBV27,21,TGTGCCAGCAGTTTATCGTGGGGTGTGAGGCCGACAGGGGGCATAATAGGTGGCTACACCTTC,CASSLSWGVRPTGGIIGGYTF
once,-,TRBJ2-2,TRBV5-5,14,TGTGCCAGCCTGGGGGGTTTCATCGCCGGGGAGCTGTTTTTT,CASLGGFIAGELFF
-,TRBD2,TRBJ2-3,TRBV9,15,TGTGCCAGCAGCTCCGGGGGGGCGAGCACAGATACGCAGTATTTT,CASSSGGASTDTQYF
-,-,TRBJ2-5,TRBV2,16,TGTGCCACCGTGCTTCGGGGCGGGGATTACCAAGAGACCCAGTACTTC,CATVLRGGDYQETQYF
-,-,TRBJ2-2,TRBV27,14,TGTGCCAGCAGTTTAGCGGGGACCACCGGGGAGCTGTTTTTT,CASSLAGTTGELFF
-,-,TRBJ2-1,TRBV15,14,TGTGCCACCAGCCCCCCTGGACTCGACAATGAGCAGTTCTTC,CATSPPGLDNEQFF
-,-,TRBJ2-2,TRBV11-2,18,TGTGCCAGCAGCATACCGAGCTGGGCGGGGACGAACACCGGGGAGCTGTTTTTT,CASSIPSWAGTNTGELFF
-,TRBD1,TRBJ2-5,TRBV7-8,15,TGTGCCAGCAGCCCTCAAACAGGGGGCAGAGAGACCCAGTACTTC,CASSPQTGGRETQYF
once,-,TRBJ2-1,TRBV11-2,14,TGTGCCAGCACCGACAGATTCGTCTACAATGAGCAGTTCTTC,CASTDRFVYNEQFF
-,-,TRBJ1-2,TRBV4-2,18,TGTGCCAGCAGCCAAGAGCCCACCTTCAACAGGGCCGACTATGGCTACACCTTC,CASSQEPTFNRADYGYTF
-,-,TRBJ1-4,TRBV19,15,TGTGCCACCCAGAGATGGGGGCCGTCTAATGAAAAACTGTTTTTT,CATQRWGPSNEKLFF
-,-,TRBJ2-1,TRBV19,16,TGTGCCAGTAGTATAGGAGGATTGGTCGGGGGAAATGAGCAGTTCTTC,CASSIGGLVGGNEQFF
once,-,TRBJ1-1,TRBV19,13,TGTGCCAGTAGTCGCGACCCTGGGCTTGAAGCTTTCTTT,CASSRDPGLEAFF
-,-,TRBJ1-2,TRBV6-5,14,TGTGCCAGCAATTCGTTCCCGCCAGGCTATGGCTACACCTTC,CASNSFPPGYGYTF
-,-,TRBJ2-3,TRBV5-1,18,TGCGCCAGCAGCTCCGGGGGGCTCTCACGTTGGGGCACAGATACGCAGTATTTT,CASSSGGLSRWGTDTQYF
-,TRBD2,TRBJ2-1,TRBV7-3,16,TGTGCCAGCAGCCCCTCGGGGGGGATTTCTGGCAATGAGCAGTTCTTC,CASSPSGGISGNEQFF
-,TRBD1,TRBJ1-2,TRBV19,13,TGTGCCAGTAGACAGGGGATAAACTATGGCTACACCTTC,CASRQGINYGYTF